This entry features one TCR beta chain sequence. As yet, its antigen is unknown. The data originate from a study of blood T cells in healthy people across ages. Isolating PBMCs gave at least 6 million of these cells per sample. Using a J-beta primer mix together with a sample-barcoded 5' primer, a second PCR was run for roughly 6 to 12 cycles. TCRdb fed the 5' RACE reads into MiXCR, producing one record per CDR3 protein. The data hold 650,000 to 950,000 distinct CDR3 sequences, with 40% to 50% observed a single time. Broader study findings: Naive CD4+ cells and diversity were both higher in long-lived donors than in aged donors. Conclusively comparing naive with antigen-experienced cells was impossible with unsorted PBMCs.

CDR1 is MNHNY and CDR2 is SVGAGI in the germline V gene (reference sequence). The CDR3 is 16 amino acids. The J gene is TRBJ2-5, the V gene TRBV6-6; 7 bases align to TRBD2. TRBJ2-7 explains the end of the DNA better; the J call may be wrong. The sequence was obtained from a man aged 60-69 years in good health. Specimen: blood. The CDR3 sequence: CASSYPSGGRSHEQYF. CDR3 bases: TGTGCCAGCAGCTACCCGTCGGGAGGCAGATCACACGAGCAGTACTTC.